The 26 T cell receptor beta chains reported below all come from one sample, sequenced in a study of early T cells in non-severe SARS-CoV-2 infection (dated by TCRdb to the early 2020s). Receptor amplification or capture employed 5' RACE. Sequenced using a NextSeq 500. TCRdb trimmed the raw reads at Q25, called clones with MiXCR and kept productive beta chains. Identical CDR3 protein sequences are pooled into one entry, listed with their most common genes and DNA. The sample table contains more than 80,000 distinct CDR3 sequences; only one count was recorded for roughly 15% of them. The top ten clones comprise roughly 1.2% of the sample. The sequenced sample consisted of whole blood. These receptors originate from an adult who was a healthcare worker with PCR-confirmed SARS-CoV-2 infection or an uninfected control (not recorded which).

This chain joins TRBV4-3 and TRBJ2-1; 9 bases match TRBD2. With 4 bases clipped from V and 4 bases from J, the junction kept 5 bases outside the gene matches. The CDR3 loop spans 15 amino acids. CDR1 is LGHNA and CDR2 is YSLEER in the germline V gene. CDR3 sequence (DNA): TGCGCCAGCAGCCCATCTAGCGGGGATTACAATGAGCAGTTCTTC. This sequence encodes CASSPSSGDYNEQFF.

This chain connects TRBV19 to TRBJ1-5; D remains unclear. The CDR3 sequence is 14 residues long. Germline V lookup: CDR1 LNHDA, CDR2 SQIVND (reference sequence). Trimming removed 3 bases from V and 2 bases from J, with 8 bases in between. The CDR3 loop is CASSISRGNQPQHF. The CDR3 nucleotides read TGTGCCAGTAGTATTTCTAGGGGCAATCAGCCCCAGCATTTT.

The V call is TRBV5-5, the J call TRBJ2-7; tentatively, D is TRBD1 or TRBD2 (5 bases each). Trimming removed 5 bases at V and 0 bases at J, with 9 bases between. Per germline, CDR1 SGHKS and CDR2 YYEKEE (reference sequence). The CDR3 runs 13 residues. CDR3 protein: CASRFGASYEQYF. CDR3 nucleotide sequence: TGTGCCAGCAGATTCGGGGCCTCCTACGAGCAGTACTTC.

This clonotype was seen many times. CDR3 DNA: TGTGCCAGCAGTTACTACGACAGGGAAAATGAGCAGTTCTTC. This encodes CASSYYDRENEQFF. This chain joins TRBV6-6 and TRBJ2-1, with 7 bases that match TRBD1. Germline CDR1 is MNHNY and CDR2 is SVGAGI (reference sequence). CDR3 size: 14 residues. V was pared by 1 base and J by 7 bases, with 4 bases of the junction left unmatched.

This clonotype was seen repeatedly, ten times or more. The chain carries TRBV14 and TRBJ1-6, with D uncertain. Germline V gives CDR1 SGHDN, CDR2 FVKESK. Deletions cut 1 base from V and 7 bases from J, with 11 bases between. This CDR3 comprises 15 residues. The CDR3 here is CASSQVGRMNSPLHF. The CDR3 coding sequence is TGTGCCAGCAGCCAAGTTGGACGGATGAATTCACCCCTCCACTTT. The variable domain in full, with the rest retrieved from reference TRBV14 and TRBJ1-6, is EAGVTQFPSHSVIEKGQTVTLRCDPISGHDNLYWYRRVMGKEIKFLLHFVKESKQDESGMPNNRFLAERTGGTYSTLKVQPAELEDSGVYFCASSQVGRMNSPLHFGNGTRLTVT.

This sequence joins TRBV6-2 or TRBV6-3 and TRBJ2-1; 10 positions match TRBD2. CDR3 length: 13 amino acids. V lost 5 bases to trimming and J lost 7 bases; unmatched junction nucleotides: 2. The V gene's germline CDR1 is MNHEY and CDR2 SVGEGT. The CDR3 region is CASSGTSENEQFF. CDR3 bases: TGTGCCAGCAGTGGGACTAGCGAGAATGAGCAGTTCTTC.

This clonotype was counted a few times. V is TRBV11-2 and J is TRBJ2-7; D remains ambiguous. The germline V gene encodes CDR1 SGHAT and CDR2 FQNNGV. V lost 5 bases and J 0 bases, leaving 11 bases between the germline ends. CDR3 length: 14 residues. The CDR3 coding sequence is TGTGCCAGCAGCCAGAAGGCGAGCTCCTACGAGCAGTACTTC. Translated, it gives CASSQKASSYEQYF.

This clonotype was observed a few times. The chain is built from TRBV7-9 and TRBJ2-5; perhaps TRBD2 as D (6 bases). This CDR3 has 14 amino acids. The germline V gene encodes CDR1 SEHNR and CDR2 FQNEAQ (reference sequence). V gave up 6 bases and J gave up 6 bases, with 17 bases separating them. In nucleotides, the CDR3 is TGTGCCAGCAGGTCGAGCGGGTTAGAGAAGACCCAGTACTTC. The encoded protein is CASRSSGLEKTQYF.

This clonotype was counted many times. The genes are TRBV6-2 or TRBV6-3 and TRBJ1-1; TRBD1 aligns across 9 bases. The CDR3 sequence is 17 residues long. V was pared by 6 bases and J by 6 bases, with 17 bases of the junction left unmatched. Germline CDR1 MNHEY, CDR2 SVGEGT. CDR3 in amino acids: CASSPGQGPGFNAEAFF. CDR3 in DNA: TGTGCCAGCAGCCCAGGACAGGGGCCTGGATTTAACGCTGAAGCTTTCTTT.

This clonotype came up many times. The chain employs TRBV6-6 and TRBJ1-2, with 9 bases lining up with TRBD1. V dropped 0 bases and J dropped 8; count of bases not matched to a gene: 7. Germline-derived CDR1 and CDR2 are MNHNY and SVGAGI (reference sequence). This CDR3 has 15 residues. CDR3 DNA: TGTGCCAGCAGTTACTCGGACAGGGGACCGGACGGCTACACCTTC. Translating it yields CASSYSDRGPDGYTF.

This clonotype was observed many times. The chain employs TRBV7-9 and TRBJ2-4, with a weak D call TRBD2 (6 bases). This CDR3 has 15 amino acids. From germline, CDR1 is SEHNR and CDR2 FQNEAQ (reference sequence). Trimming cost V 6 bases and J 3 bases, with 15 bases left between them. The CDR3 DNA is TGTGCCAGCAGTACTCGCGGGGAAATCAAAAACATTCAGTACTTC. Residues: CASSTRGEIKNIQYF.

V and J are TRBV29-1 and TRBJ1-1; D ambiguous. V was shortened by 6 bases and J by 1 base, with 6 bases between the two germline ends. The CDR3 has 11 amino acids. Germline lookup yields CDR1 SQVTM and CDR2 ANQGSEA. CDR3 loop: CSVPSNTEAFF. The CDR3 nucleotides are TGCAGCGTCCCCTCGAACACTGAAGCTTTCTTT.

V usage is TRBV5-1 and J usage is TRBJ1-6, with TRBD1 matching 7 bases. The germline V gene has CDR1 SGHRS and CDR2 YFSETQ. Trimming cost V 4 bases and J 5 bases; bases outside gene matches: 15. This CDR3 is 18 amino acids long. The CDR3 loop is CASSASHGTAANNSPLHF. CDR3 in DNA: TGCGCCAGCAGCGCGTCTCACGGGACAGCGGCCAATAATTCACCCCTCCACTTT.

The chain links TRBV7-8 to TRBJ2-2, with TRBD2 matching 9 bases. The CDR3 has 12 residues. Looked up from germline, CDR1 is SGHVS and CDR2 is FQNEAQ. CDR3 DNA sequence: TGTGCAGGGACTAGCAACACCGGGGAGCTGTTTTTT. Protein: CAGTSNTGELFF. Complete variable domain (other parts from reference TRBV7-8 and TRBJ2-2): GAGVSQSPRYKVAKRGQDVALRCDPISGHVSLFWYQQALGQGPEFLTYFQNEAQLDKSGLPSDRFFAERPEGSVSTLKIQRTQQEDSAVYLCAGTSNTGELFFGEGSRLTVL.

This sequence joins TRBV6-5 and TRBJ2-7; unclear D gene. Germline V gene data show CDR1 as MNHEY and CDR2 as SVGAGI. Trimming stripped 3 bases from V and 6 bases from J, with 15 bases between. The CDR3 has 14 amino acids. The CDR3 spells CASSYGSLRSEQYF. In DNA, the CDR3 is TGTGCCAGCAGTTATGGTAGTCTACGCTCCGAGCAGTACTTC.

This chain uses TRBV6-2 or TRBV6-3 with TRBJ2-1, with 15 bases identical to TRBD2. The CDR3 extends over 21 amino acids. Germline V gives CDR1 MNHEY, CDR2 SVGEGT. Trimming cost V 0 bases and J 7 bases; bases outside gene matches: 16. Here the CDR3 reads CASSYSYRQSGTSGRLNEQFF. CDR3 nucleotides: TGTGCCAGCAGTTACTCGTATAGACAGAGTGGGACTAGCGGGAGGTTAAATGAGCAGTTCTTC.

This clonotype has at least ten counts. The chain combines TRBV7-9 with TRBJ2-7; D gene ambiguous. The V and J ends lost 4 bases and 7 bases respectively, with 11 bases between them. Germline values: CDR1 SEHNR, CDR2 FQNEAQ (reference sequence). CDR3 size: 12 residues. CDR3 region: CASSSSQLEQYF. CDR3 sequence (DNA): TGTGCCAGCAGCTCCTCACAGTTGGAGCAGTACTTC.

This clonotype was counted at least ten times. V gene TRBV11-2 combines with J gene TRBJ2-3; TRBD2 agrees at 8 bases. This CDR3 has 15 residues. V gave up 4 bases and J gave up 5 bases; unmatched junction bases: 8. Germline V lookup: CDR1 SGHAT, CDR2 FQNNGV. CDR3 sequence reads: CASSSPAGAVDTQYF. In DNA form, the CDR3 reads TGTGCCAGCAGCTCACCAGCGGGAGCTGTAGATACGCAGTATTTT.

The sample holds many counts of this clonotype. The chain employs TRBV4-2 and TRBJ2-7, with 8 bases that match TRBD2. The CDR3 runs 15 residues. Germline trimming cut 6 bases from V and 5 bases from J; bases unmatched to any gene: 12. The germline gives CDR1 LGHNA, CDR2 YNFKEQ. DNA of the CDR3: TGTGCCAGCAGTCCTCAGAGCGGGGGATCTGACGAGCAGTACTTC. Protein sequence: CASSPQSGGSDEQYF.

This clonotype was detected only a few times. J is TRBJ1-6 and V is TRBV7-2, with D perhaps TRBD1 (5 bases). The CDR3 sequence is 14 residues long. V was cut by 5 bases and J by 11 bases, with 16 bases left in between. The germline V gene has CDR1 SGHTA and CDR2 FQGNSA. This chain's CDR3 is CASSAGYRFAPLHF. In DNA form, the CDR3 reads TGTGCCAGCAGCGCAGGGTACCGGTTCGCACCCCTCCACTTT.

This clonotype was seen more than once but under ten times. V gene TRBV28 combines with J gene TRBJ2-1, with a weak D call TRBD1 (5 bases). Trimming removed 4 bases at V and 0 bases at J, with 13 bases between. Looked up from germline, CDR1 is MDHEN and CDR2 is SYDVKM. This CDR3 is built from 16 residues. CDR3 amino acids: CASSYVGANSYNEQFF. DNA of the CDR3: TGTGCCAGCAGTTACGTTGGGGCTAACTCCTACAATGAGCAGTTCTTC.

In this sample, this clonotype turned up a few times. This chain connects TRBV13 to TRBJ2-6; D not certain. The CDR3 length is 16 residues. Germline assignment: CDR1 PRHDT and CDR2 FYEKMQ (reference sequence). V shed 4 bases and J shed 2 bases, with 12 bases lying between them. The CDR3 is CASSYPTEAGANVLTF. CDR3 in DNA: TGTGCCAGCAGCTACCCGACGGAAGCTGGGGCCAACGTCCTGACTTTC.

The rearrangement uses TRBV7-2 and TRBJ2-7; no reliable D call. Trimming removed 3 bases from V and 1 base from J, with 13 bases in between. The germline V gene encodes CDR1 SGHTA and CDR2 FQGNSA. This CDR3 has 15 amino acids. The CDR3, as DNA: TGTGCCAGCAGCTTCCAATTGACATCATCCTACGAGCAGTACTTC. Translating it yields CASSFQLTSSYEQYF.

The chain carries TRBV27 and TRBJ2-7, with D unresolved. The germline gives CDR1 MNHEY, CDR2 SMNVEV (reference sequence). This CDR3 is built from 14 residues. V shed 9 bases and J shed 2 bases, with 17 bases lying between them. The CDR3: CASRRTAPPYEQYF. The CDR3 DNA follows: TGTGCCAGTCGTCGTACGGCTCCACCCTACGAGCAGTACTTC.

This chain connects TRBV6-2 or TRBV6-3 to TRBJ1-1; the D is unclear. V lost 2 bases to trimming and J lost 4 bases, with 11 bases between them. This CDR3 comprises 14 residues. Germline CDR1 reads MNHEY; CDR2 reads SVGEGT. The CDR3 coding sequence is TGTGCCAGCAGTTACGAGGTTATGGGCACTGAAGCTTTCTTT. It translates to CASSYEVMGTEAFF.

This clonotype was seen at least ten times. The chain joins TRBV7-9 to TRBJ2-1; the D gene is possibly TRBD1 (6 bases). The CDR3 is 12 amino acids. V dropped 2 bases and J dropped 10 bases, with 9 bases sitting between them. Germline assignment: CDR1 SEHNR and CDR2 FQNEAQ (reference sequence). The CDR3 DNA sequence: TGTGCCAGCAGCTTATTTCAGGGGGAGCAGTTCTTC. Translation: CASSLFQGEQFF.